Below are 19 T cell receptor beta chains sequenced from a single sample in a study of T cell repertoires in cytomegalovirus infection. Their antigens are not known. TCRdb re-called the reads with MiXCR, one entry per CDR3 protein. This table holds about 770,000 distinct CDR3 sequences, 29% found once. The sample in question was cultured CD8+ T cells from PBMCs, obtained from culture after CMV antigen stimulation. These receptors originate from a human donor in good health (CMV status not recorded). Some clones in this sample may be carry-over from other donors' samples.

The chain recombines TRBV19 with TRBJ2-7; the match to TRBD1 covers 7 bases. Germline CDR1 reads LNHDA; CDR2 reads SQIVND (reference sequence). The CDR3 sequence is 13 residues long. V dropped 5 bases and J dropped 2; count of bases not matched to a gene: 3. The DNA of the CDR3 is TGTGCCAGTAGTCCCGGACAGGCCTACGAGCAGTACGTC. This gives the protein CASSPGQAYEQYV.

This clonotype turned up a few times. The rearrangement joins TRBV12-3 or TRBV12-4 to TRBJ2-3, with unresolved D. The CDR3 spans 15 residues. Trimming shortened V by 7 bases and J by 0 bases, and 14 bases separated the two germline ends. In DNA form, the CDR3 reads TGTGCCAGCACTTCCGGCGGATCTAGCACAGATACGCAGTATTTT. Encoded protein: CASTSGGSSTDTQYF.

The rearrangement joins TRBV7-6 to TRBJ2-7, with D hard to call. V was clipped by 5 bases and J by 6 bases, with 8 bases between them. Germline V gives CDR1 SGHVS, CDR2 FNYEAQ. This CDR3 region has 11 residues. This CDR3 reads CASSKSGEQYF. CDR3 nucleotides: TGTGCCAGCAGCAAGAGTGGCGAGCAGTACTTC.

The rearrangement joins TRBV20-1 to TRBJ2-1; the D gene could be TRBD1 or TRBD2 (7 bases each). Germline V gives CDR1 DFQATT, CDR2 SNEGSKA (reference sequence). Trimming removed 6 bases at V and 15 bases at J, with 24 bases between. The CDR3 covers 13 residues. CDR3 sequence: CSADQGGANLRFF. The DNA for the CDR3 is TGCAGTGCGGACCAGGGGGGGGCGAACTTGCGGTTCTTC.

This chain connects TRBV10-3 to TRBJ1-1, with D hard to call. The CDR3 is made up of 14 amino acids. Germline V lookup: CDR1 ENHRY, CDR2 SYGVKD. V dropped 0 bases and J dropped 7 bases, with 12 bases sitting between them. In nucleotides, the CDR3 is TGTGCCATCAGTGAGTCACTCCTGGAGGATGAAGCTTTCTTT. It encodes CAISESLLEDEAFF.

The chain recombines TRBV24-1 with TRBJ2-1; TRBD2 matches at 7 bases. V gave up 5 bases and J gave up 7 bases; unmatched junction bases: 1. The CDR3 sequence is 12 residues long. CDR1 KGHDR and CDR2 SFDVKD come from the germline V gene. The CDR3 protein is CATSGEGNEQFF. In nucleotides, the CDR3 is TGTGCCACCAGTGGGGAGGGTAATGAGCAGTTCTTC.

The chain employs TRBV20-1 and TRBJ2-4, with unresolved D. The length of the CDR3 is 13 residues. CDR1 is DFQATT, CDR2 SNEGSKA, per germline (reference sequence). For the CDR3, the DNA is TGCAGCGCGAAAAGGGTGGCCAAAAACATTCAGTACTTC. It translates to CSAKRVAKNIQYF.

The CDR3 region has the DNA TGTGCCAGTGGATCGCGGACAGGGGTCAAAGAGACCCAGTACTTC. Residues: CASGSRTGVKETQYF. V and J are TRBV19 and TRBJ2-5; 9 nucleotides line up with TRBD1. The CDR3 extends over 15 amino acids. Unmatched junction bases numbered 10, after V lost 8 bases and J lost 3 bases. Germline CDR1 reads LNHDA; CDR2 reads SQIVND (reference sequence).

This clonotype was detected a few times. The rearrangement links TRBV27 to TRBJ2-7; D not resolved. CDR3 length equals 11 residues. In germline, CDR1 is MNHEY, CDR2 SMNVEV (reference sequence). V lost 6 bases and J lost 5, with 8 bases in between. This CDR3 is CASSDGDEQYF. CDR3 nucleotide sequence: TGTGCCAGCAGCGATGGGGACGAGCAGTACTTC.

Only a few counts were recorded for this clonotype. The chain joins TRBV10-3 to TRBJ1-1; 8 positions agree with TRBD1. The CDR3 contains 15 residues. The germline gives CDR1 ENHRY, CDR2 SYGVKD. V lost 7 bases and J lost 4; bases outside the gene matches: 11. The CDR3 protein is CAIIQQGEDGTEAFF. The CDR3 nucleotides are TGTGCCATCATCCAACAGGGGGAAGATGGCACTGAAGCTTTCTTT.

The rearrangement uses TRBV20-1 and TRBJ1-2; D is uncertain. Per the germline V gene, CDR1 is DFQATT and CDR2 is SNEGSKA (reference sequence). The CDR3 is made up of 14 amino acids. V lost 0 bases to trimming and J lost 5 bases, with 13 bases between them. CDR3 in DNA: TGCAGTGCTAGAGATCGTGGCAGCGCATATGGCTACACCTTC. It translates to CSARDRGSAYGYTF.

The V gene is TRBV27, the J gene TRBJ2-1; D is perhaps TRBD1 or TRBD2 (6 bases each). The germline V gene encodes CDR1 MNHEY and CDR2 SMNVEV (reference sequence). Deletions cut 8 bases from V and 9 bases from J, with 20 bases between. CDR3 length: 14 residues. The CDR3 loop reads CASGRRGARSEQFF. CDR3 in DNA: TGTGCCAGCGGTAGGAGGGGGGCCCGGTCTGAGCAGTTCTTC.

This clonotype was recorded a few times. The chain uses TRBV29-1 and TRBJ1-1; D not resolved. From germline, CDR1 is SQVTM and CDR2 ANQGSEA. Trimming removed 1 base at V and 1 base at J, with 16 bases between. The CDR3 has 16 amino acids. The CDR3 loop reads CSVEAFGHGSNTEAFF. The CDR3 coding sequence is TGCAGCGTTGAAGCCTTCGGGCACGGCTCGAACACTGAAGCTTTCTTT.

The chain employs TRBV27 and TRBJ1-5; no firm D call. CDR1 and CDR2 from the germline V gene are MNHEY and SMNVEV (reference sequence). Trimming left V 8 bases short and J 0 bases short, with 14 bases between. The CDR3 spans 15 residues. The CDR3 sequence is CASGPTQNSNQPQHF. The CDR3 nucleotides read TGTGCCAGCGGTCCCACGCAGAATAGCAATCAGCCCCAGCATTTT.

This clonotype was picked up a small number of times. J is TRBJ2-1 and V is TRBV12-3 or TRBV12-4; 10 nucleotides agree with TRBD2. The ends lost 3 bases at V and 6 bases at J; junction bases unmatched: 5. This CDR3 is 15 amino acids long. The CDR3 region has the DNA TGTGCCAGCAGTTTGACTAGCGGGCATTTCAATGAGCAGTTCTTC. Translated, it gives CASSLTSGHFNEQFF.

The V gene is TRBV18, the J gene TRBJ2-3; D remains unclear. V lost 8 bases to trimming and J lost 3 bases, with 15 bases between them. Germline V gene data show CDR1 as KGHSH and CDR2 as LQKENI. The CDR3 runs 14 residues. The CDR3, as DNA: TGTGCCAGCGAAACTCTCTCCGGTACAGATACGCAGTATTTT. Its translation is CASETLSGTDTQYF. The full variable domain, completed using reference TRBV18 and TRBJ2-3, is NAGVMQNPRHLVRRRGQEARLRCSPMKGHSHVYWYRQLPEEGLKFMVYLQKENIIDESGMPKERFSAEFPKEGPSILRIQQVVRGDSAAYFCASETLSGTDTQYFGPGTRLTVL.

This clonotype was recorded a few times. The genes are TRBV4-3 and TRBJ2-1; D could derive from TRBD1 or TRBD2 (7 bases each). Germline assignment: CDR1 LGHNA and CDR2 YSLEER. The V and J ends lost 5 bases and 5 bases respectively, with 13 bases between them. The CDR3 sequence is 14 residues long. The CDR3 DNA sequence: TGCGCCAGCAGCGGCAGGGGGAGGGACAATGAGCAGTTCTTC. Amino acid sequence: CASSGRGRDNEQFF.

Only a few counts were recorded for this clonotype. The chain has TRBV4-2 and TRBJ1-2; a possible D gene is TRBD1 (5 bases). Germline assignment: CDR1 LGHNA and CDR2 YNFKEQ. V lost 0 bases to trimming and J lost 2 bases, with 10 bases between them. This CDR3 comprises 15 residues. This CDR3 is CASSQDLGVNYGYTF. The DNA for the CDR3 is TGTGCCAGCAGCCAAGATCTAGGGGTGAACTATGGCTACACCTTC.

On this clonotype itself: One end of the junction varies from germline; a read error may be responsible. The chain is built from TRBV27 and TRBJ1-1; D call uncertain. This CDR3 comprises 14 residues. From germline, CDR1 is MNHEY and CDR2 SMNVEV (reference sequence). CDR3 region: CVSSFRTENTEAFF. CDR3 DNA: TGTGTCAGCAGTTTCCGGACGGAAAACACTGAAGCTTTCTTT.